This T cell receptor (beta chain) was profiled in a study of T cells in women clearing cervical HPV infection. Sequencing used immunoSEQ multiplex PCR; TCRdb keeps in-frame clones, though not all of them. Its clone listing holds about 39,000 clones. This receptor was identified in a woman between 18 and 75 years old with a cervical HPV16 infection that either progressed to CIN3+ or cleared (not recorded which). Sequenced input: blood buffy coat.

CDR3 loop: CASRLRGSDQPQHF. The sequenced part of the CDR3 DNA is TGTGCCAGTAGACTCAGGGGGAGCGATCAGCCC. V and J are TRBV19 and TRBJ1-5; 7 bases map to TRBD1. The read ends 3 residues early relative to the CDR3; the germline J gene fills the gap. J lost 5 bases, V lost 6 bases, and 7 bases had no gene match. This CDR3 is built from 14 residues. From germline, CDR1 is LNHDA and CDR2 SQIVND (reference sequence).